The 13 T cell receptor beta chains in this list originate from one sample, sequenced in a study of shared clonotypes between healthy human individuals. Sequencing used immunoSEQ multiplex PCR; TCRdb keeps in-frame clones, though not all of them. In the table there are 2.3 million or so clones, approximately 95% of which are singletons. The source material was naive CD4+ T cells from PBMCs. Subset defined: CD45RA+ positively selected. Receptors originate from a man between 18 and 35 years old in good health. Some clones in this sample may be carry-over from other donors' samples.

This clone appeared a single time. The rearrangement links TRBV7-3 to TRBJ2-1; 10 positions agree with TRBD2. The germline CDR1 and CDR2 sequences are SGHTA and FQGTGA. CDR3 size: 15 residues. V trimming: 4 bases; J trimming: 4 bases; junction bases outside the gene matches: 4. The CDR3, as DNA: TGTGCCAGCAGCTCTAGCGGGAGACCTTACAATGAGCAGTTCTTC. It encodes CASSSSGRPYNEQFF.

This sequence joins TRBV28 and TRBJ1-3, with 7 bases aligning to TRBD1. Losses at the gene ends were 6 bases for V and 3 bases for J; bases not matched to a gene: 14. CDR3 size: 17 residues. From germline, CDR1 is MDHEN and CDR2 SYDVKM. The CDR3 nucleotides read TGTGCCAGCAGACCAGCCACAGGGGTCCCTAGTGGAAACACCATATATTTT. The encoded protein is CASRPATGVPSGNTIYF.

This rearrangement joins TRBV15 to TRBJ1-1; D not resolved. V was shortened by 6 bases and J by 2 bases, with 16 bases between the two germline ends. CDR1 is LNHNV, CDR2 YYDKDF, per germline (reference sequence). The CDR3 sequence is 15 residues long. This CDR3 is CATSPRILGNTEAFF. CDR3 bases: TGTGCCACCAGTCCTAGAATTCTGGGAAACACTGAAGCTTTCTTT.

The CDR3 region is CASSLAREGAQYF. The CDR3 DNA sequence: TGTGCCAGCAGCTTAGCCAGGGAGGGGGCCCAGTACTTC. This chain uses TRBV7-3 with TRBJ2-5, with D tentatively TRBD2 (7 bases). CDR3 size: 13 residues. Deletions cut 2 bases from V and 9 bases from J, with 13 bases between. Germline V gene lookup returns CDR1 SGHTA and CDR2 FQGTGA.

The chain combines TRBV7-2 with TRBJ1-3; D might be TRBD1 (5 bases). The CDR3 has 13 amino acids. V gave up 3 bases and J gave up 8 bases, with 11 bases separating them. CDR1 and CDR2 from the germline V gene are SGHTA and FQGNSA. The CDR3, as DNA: TGTGCCAGCAGCTTCGAGCAGGGCCACACCATATATTTT. Its translation: CASSFEQGHTIYF.

The V call is TRBV16, the J call TRBJ2-1; possibly TRBD1 for D (5 bases). V shed 2 bases and J shed 3 bases, with 14 bases lying between them. The CDR3 has 16 amino acids. From germline, CDR1 is KGHSY and CDR2 FQNENV. The CDR3 DNA reads as TGTGCCAGCAGCCAAGGGGCTAAGACCCGCTACAATGAGCAGTTCTTC. As protein: CASSQGAKTRYNEQFF.

The gene calls are TRBV27 and TRBJ2-3; D unclear. Germline CDR1 is MNHEY and CDR2 is SMNVEV (reference sequence). The CDR3 extends over 13 amino acids. Trimming cost V 7 bases and J 6 bases, with 14 bases left between them. The CDR3 protein is CASIGPRPDTQYF. CDR3 sequence (DNA): TGTGCCAGCATAGGCCCCCGCCCCGATACGCAGTATTTT.

The V and J genes are TRBV29-1 and TRBJ2-5; the match to TRBD2 covers 15 bases. Losses at the gene ends were 7 bases for V and 5 bases for J; bases not matched to a gene: 8. CDR3 length equals 15 residues. Germline V gene lookup returns CDR1 SQVTM and CDR2 ANQGSEA. The CDR3 here is CSGGWTSGRVETQYF. CDR3 nucleotide sequence: TGCAGCGGGGGTTGGACTAGCGGGAGGGTGGAGACCCAGTACTTC.

V usage is TRBV19 and J usage is TRBJ2-4, with TRBD1 matching over 7 bases. The germline gives CDR1 LNHDA, CDR2 SQIVND (reference sequence). CDR3 size: 14 residues. The J segment lost 3 bases and the V segment lost 5 bases, leaving 4 bases of the junction unmatched. The CDR3 here is CASSRQGGKNIQYF. The CDR3 DNA is TGTGCCAGTAGTCGACAGGGTGGCAAAAACATTCAGTACTTC.

The J gene is TRBJ2-3, the V gene TRBV27; TRBD1 agrees at 7 bases. Trimming removed 3 bases from V and 2 bases from J; junction bases left unmatched: 5. Per the germline V gene, CDR1 is MNHEY and CDR2 is SMNVEV (reference sequence). The CDR3 sequence is 15 residues long. The CDR3 DNA is TGTGCCAGCAGTTTGACCGGGACAGCCACAGATACGCAGTATTTT. Amino acids: CASSLTGTATDTQYF.

V is TRBV27 and J is TRBJ2-3; D unresolved. The CDR3 length is 13 residues. Per germline, CDR1 MNHEY and CDR2 SMNVEV (reference sequence). V was clipped by 5 bases and J by 4 bases, with 10 bases between them. The CDR3 coding sequence is TGTGCCAGCAGTATGGACCCGGCAGATACGCAGTATTTT. It is translated as CASSMDPADTQYF.

The J gene is TRBJ1-1, the V gene TRBV29-1; no clear D. CDR3 length: 11 amino acids. With 5 bases removed from V and 11 bases from J, the gap between germline ends came to 15 bases. Per the germline V gene, CDR1 is SQVTM and CDR2 is ANQGSEA. CDR3 region: CSVSGLPRAFF. CDR3 in DNA: TGCAGCGTTTCCGGCCTCCCGAGGGCTTTCTTT.

The J gene is TRBJ2-5, the V gene TRBV20-1; D gene uncertain. The V gene's germline CDR1 is DFQATT and CDR2 SNEGSKA (reference sequence). With 7 bases removed from V and 2 bases from J, the gap between germline ends came to 8 bases. The CDR3 consists of 11 residues. The CDR3 region has the DNA TGCAGTGTACGTAGACAAGAGACCCAGTACTTC. This codes for CSVRRQETQYF.